Listed below are T cell receptor beta chains from one sample, sequenced in a study of cytomegalovirus exposure and HLA in healthy donors. Produced via immunoSEQ multiplex PCR; TCRdb's table is partial and in-frame only. The repertoire table contains 150,000 to 200,000 clones. Sequencing was carried out using PBMCs. Every receptor here comes from a woman under 30 in good health and CMV-seropositive. Both conserved end residues are part of each CDR3. D genes are given only for firm matches.

d_call j_call v_call cdr3_nt cdr3_aa
NA TRBJ1-1 TRBV2 TGTGCCAGCAGTGCGTCGGGACAGAACACTGAAGCTTTCTTT CASSASGQNTEAFF
TRBD2 TRBJ2-3 TRBV30 TGTGCCTGGAAAAGACGGGGGGGCCTAACAGATACGCAGTATTTT CAWKRRGGLTDTQYF
NA TRBJ1-1 TRBV5-6 TGTGCCAGCAGCCATGGACTTTACACTGAAGCTTTCTTT CASSHGLYTEAFF
NA TRBJ2-5 TRBV5-1 TGCGCCAGCAGCCGGCAGGCTTCTCAAGAGACCCAGTACTTC CASSRQASQETQYF
TRBD1 TRBJ1-2 TRBV6-1 TGTGCCAGCAGGCAGGGGGCCAAAGACTATGGCTACACCTTC CASRQGAKDYGYTF
TRBD1 TRBJ1-1 TRBV6-1 TGTGCCAGCAGTGAACTGGACAGGGCGACTGAAGCTTTCTTT CASSELDRATEAFF
NA TRBJ1-2 TRBV5-4 TGTGCCAGCAGCTCAACCCGGGAAGGCGACTATGGCTACACCTTC CASSSTREGDYGYTF
NA TRBJ1-1 TRBV6-5 TGTGCCAGCAGTTACTCGCGAAGGGGCTCCGTAGGTGAAGCTTTCTTT CASSYSRRGSVGEAFF
TRBD2 TRBJ2-1 TRBV5-4 TGTGCCAGCAGCTGGACTAGACCGAGCTCCTACAATGAGCAGTTCTTC CASSWTRPSSYNEQFF
TRBD1 TRBJ1-1 TRBV19 TGTGCCAGTAACAGGGGATTAAACACTGAAGCTTTCTTT CASNRGLNTEAFF
NA TRBJ1-1 TRBV5-1 TGCGCCAGCAGGATACAGGGGAACACTGAAGCTTTCTTT CASRIQGNTEAFF
NA TRBJ2-1 TRBV15 TGTGCCACCAGCAGAGATTGGGCGGGCTACAATGAGCAGTTCTTC CATSRDWAGYNEQFF
TRBD1 TRBJ2-7 TRBV7-2 TGTGCCAGCAGCCCCCGGACAGGGGGCACTTACGAGCAGTACTTC CASSPRTGGTYEQYF
TRBD1 TRBJ1-3 TRBV11-2 TGTGCCAGCAGCCGACAGGGAGTCTCTGGAAACACCATATATTTT CASSRQGVSGNTIYF
NA TRBJ2-7 TRBV7-2 TGTGCCAGCAGCTTAGGAGGTAGCGGCTCATACGAGCAGTACTTC CASSLGGSGSYEQYF
TRBD2 TRBJ2-7 TRBV11-2 TGTGCCAGCAGCTTAGCGGCGGGAGGGCCTTACGAGCAGTACTTC CASSLAAGGPYEQYF
NA TRBJ1-2 TRBV19 TGTGCCAGTAGCCCCTGGGGGCCGCTAAGGGATGGCTACACCTTC CASSPWGPLRDGYTF
NA TRBJ2-2 TRBV30 TGTGCCTCACACAGGGAAACCGGGGAGCTGTTTTTT CASHRETGELFF
NA TRBJ2-3 TRBV30 TGTGCCTGGAGTGTAGGAGTTTTAACAGATACGCAGTATTTT CAWSVGVLTDTQYF
TRBD1 TRBJ2-3 TRBV10-3 TGTGCCATCAGTCAACAGGGGAATACGCAGTATTTT CAISQQGNTQYF
TRBD2 TRBJ2-7 TRBV10-1 TGCGCCAGCAGTGGGGGGCTAGCGGGATCCTACGAGCAGTACTTC CASSGGLAGSYEQYF
NA TRBJ2-6 TRBV7-8 TGTGCCAGCAGCTTAGGGTCTGTGGGGGCTGCTGGGGCCAACGTCCTGACTTTC CASSLGSVGAAGANVLTF
NA TRBJ2-7 TRBV6-1 TGTGCCAGCAGTGCCCCCTCGCCGGGTCTCTCCTACGAGCAGTACTTC CASSAPSPGLSYEQYF
NA TRBJ2-7 TRBV29-1 TGCAGCGTTTCTTATCGGGGAGCGTCCTACGAGCAGTACTTC CSVSYRGASYEQYF
NA TRBJ2-7 TRBV6-1 TGTGCCAGCAGTGTGGAGGACGAGCAGTACTTC CASSVEDEQYF
NA TRBJ1-2 TRBV7-2 TGTGCCAGCAGCTTAATGGGGCTGAGCATTTACGGCTACACCTTC CASSLMGLSIYGYTF
NA TRBJ1-1 TRBV5-1 TGCGCCAGCAGCTCGGGCGGGGACACTGAAGCTTTCTTT CASSSGGDTEAFF
NA TRBJ2-1 TRBV2 TGTGCCAGCAGTGACCGTGAGCAGTTCTTC CASSDREQFF
TRBD2 TRBJ2-2 TRBV27 TGTGCCAGCAGTTTCCTTAGCGGGCTGAACACCGGGGAGCTGTTTTTT CASSFLSGLNTGELFF
NA TRBJ2-7 TRBV18 TGTGCCAGCTCACCACCTATAACAGGGTGGGCTGAGCAGTACTTC CASSPPITGWAEQYF
NA TRBJ2-1 TRBV30 TGTGCCTGGAGTCGAGGACTACCCCGTGGGAATGAGCAGTTCTTC CAWSRGLPRGNEQFF
NA TRBJ2-2 TRBV7-9 TGTGCCAGCCCAACCTCTAGAAACACCGGGGAGCTGTTTTTT CASPTSRNTGELFF